One sample yielded the 2 T cell receptor beta chains listed below, sequenced in a study of T cell responses to AZD1222 COVID-19 vaccine. This table comes from immunoSEQ multiplex PCR, and its TCRdb copy is limited to in-frame clones, with some not included. The table lists more than 85,000 clones, 70% to 90% of them singletons. Sequencing was performed on peripheral blood, taken on day 0 of AZD1222 vaccination. The receptors stem from an adult in good health.

The chain joins TRBV5-1 to TRBJ1-4, with 7 positions matching TRBD1. Germline CDR1 and CDR2: SGHRS and YFSETQ. This CDR3 is 14 amino acids long. The J segment lost 6 bases and the V segment lost 4 bases, leaving 6 bases of the junction unmatched. In DNA, the CDR3 is TGCGCCAGCAGCCCGAGGGGGCTTGATGAAAAACTGTTTTTT. As protein: CASSPRGLDEKLFF.

This rearrangement joins TRBV9 to TRBJ1-1; tentative D call: TRBD1 (6 bases). V lost 4 bases and J 1 base, leaving 11 bases between the germline ends. Germline CDR1 and CDR2: SGDLS and YYNGEE. The CDR3 contains 14 residues. The CDR3 is CASSPQQGNTEAFF. CDR3 bases: TGTGCCAGCAGCCCGCAACAGGGGAACACTGAAGCTTTCTTT.